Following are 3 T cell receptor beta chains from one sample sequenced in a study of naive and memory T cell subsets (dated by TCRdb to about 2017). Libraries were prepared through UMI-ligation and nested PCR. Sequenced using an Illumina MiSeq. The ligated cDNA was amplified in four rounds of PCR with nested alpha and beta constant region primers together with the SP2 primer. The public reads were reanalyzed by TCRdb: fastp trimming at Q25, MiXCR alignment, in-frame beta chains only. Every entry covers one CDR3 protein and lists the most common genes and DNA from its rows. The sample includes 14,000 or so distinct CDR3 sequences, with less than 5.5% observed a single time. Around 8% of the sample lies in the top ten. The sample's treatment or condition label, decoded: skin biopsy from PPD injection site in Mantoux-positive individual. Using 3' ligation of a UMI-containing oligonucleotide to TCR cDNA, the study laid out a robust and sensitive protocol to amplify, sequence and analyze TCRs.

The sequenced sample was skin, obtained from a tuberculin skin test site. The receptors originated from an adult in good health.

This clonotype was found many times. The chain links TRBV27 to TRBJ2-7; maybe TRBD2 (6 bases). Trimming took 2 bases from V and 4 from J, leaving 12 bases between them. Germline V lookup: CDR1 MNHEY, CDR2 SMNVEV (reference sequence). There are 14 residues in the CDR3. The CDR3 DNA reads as TGTGCCAGCAGTTTAAAAACGGGGACTTACGAGCAGTACTTC. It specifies CASSLKTGTYEQYF.

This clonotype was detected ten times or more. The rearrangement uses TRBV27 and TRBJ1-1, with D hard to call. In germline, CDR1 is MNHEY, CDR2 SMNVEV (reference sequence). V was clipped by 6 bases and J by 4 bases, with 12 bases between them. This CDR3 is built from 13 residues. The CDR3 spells CASSPGIRTEAFF. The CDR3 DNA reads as TGTGCCAGCAGCCCCGGAATCCGCACTGAAGCTTTCTTT.

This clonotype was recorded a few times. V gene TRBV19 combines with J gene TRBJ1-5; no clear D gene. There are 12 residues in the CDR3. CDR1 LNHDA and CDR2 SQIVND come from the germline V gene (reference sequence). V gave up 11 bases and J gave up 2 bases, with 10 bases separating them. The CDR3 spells CASKQGNQPQHF. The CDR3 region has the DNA TGTGCCTCCAAGCAGGGCAATCAGCCCCAGCATTTT.